The TCR beta chain under discussion was sequenced for a study of cytomegalovirus exposure and HLA in healthy donors. At the level of the study: As released early, the data held 65 million to 90 million unique TCRs from HLA-typed donors.

The V and J ends lost 0 bases and 2 bases respectively, with 2 bases between them. Germline CDR1 reads SGHDT; CDR2 reads YYEEEE. CDR3 length equals 12 residues. In the PCR, 60 Vbeta and 13 Jbeta primers were used. Assay used: immunoSEQ multiplex PCR; TCRdb lists only in-frame clones, some missing. The sample has some 160,000 clones, about 73% seen once. Study conclusions and caveats: On later analysis, the bulk of CMV-associated TCR beta chains appeared to be HLA-restricted. Prior analysis indicated that the majority of TCR beta V segments exhibited productivity approximately 87% or approximately 30% of the time.

As regards this clone: The antigen is unknown.

The chain couples TRBV5-6 to TRBJ1-1; D unresolved. This TCR was recovered from a woman in her forties in good health and CMV-seronegative. The sample comprised PBMCs. Here the CDR3 DNA reads TGTGCCAGCAGCTTGGTAAACACTGAAGCTTTCTTT. Residues: CASSLVNTEAFF.